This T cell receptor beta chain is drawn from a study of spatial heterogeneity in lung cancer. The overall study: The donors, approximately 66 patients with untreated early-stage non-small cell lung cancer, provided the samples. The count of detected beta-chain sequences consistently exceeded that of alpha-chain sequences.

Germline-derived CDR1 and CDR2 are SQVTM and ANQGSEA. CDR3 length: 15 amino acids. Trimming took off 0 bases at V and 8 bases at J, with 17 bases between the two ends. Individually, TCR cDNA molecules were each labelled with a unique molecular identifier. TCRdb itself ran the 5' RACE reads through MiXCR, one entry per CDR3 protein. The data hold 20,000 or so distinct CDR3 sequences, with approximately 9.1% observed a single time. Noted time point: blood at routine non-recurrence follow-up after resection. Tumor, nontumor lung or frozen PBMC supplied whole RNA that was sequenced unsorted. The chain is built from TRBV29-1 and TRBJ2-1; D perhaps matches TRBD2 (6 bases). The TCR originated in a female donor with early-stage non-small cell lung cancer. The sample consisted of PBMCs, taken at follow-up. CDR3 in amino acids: CSVEDPSQGGYEQFF. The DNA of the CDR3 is TGCAGCGTTGAAGATCCCTCCCAGGGAGGATATGAGCAGTTCTTC.